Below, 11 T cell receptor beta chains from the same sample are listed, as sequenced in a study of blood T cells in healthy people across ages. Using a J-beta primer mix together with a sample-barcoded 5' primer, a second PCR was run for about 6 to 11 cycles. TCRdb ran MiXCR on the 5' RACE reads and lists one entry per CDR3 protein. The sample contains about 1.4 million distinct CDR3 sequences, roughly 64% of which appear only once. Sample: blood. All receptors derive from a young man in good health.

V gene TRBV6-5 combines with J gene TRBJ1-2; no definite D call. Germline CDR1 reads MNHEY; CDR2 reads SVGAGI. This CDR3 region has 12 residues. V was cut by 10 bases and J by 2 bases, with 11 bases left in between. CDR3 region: CAILVRNYGYTF. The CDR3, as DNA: TGTGCCATCTTGGTTCGGAACTATGGCTACACCTTC.

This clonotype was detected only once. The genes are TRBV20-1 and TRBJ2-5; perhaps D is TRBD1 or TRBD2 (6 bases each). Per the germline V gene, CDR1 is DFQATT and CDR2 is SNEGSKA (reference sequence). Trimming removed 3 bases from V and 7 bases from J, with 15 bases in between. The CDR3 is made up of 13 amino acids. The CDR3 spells CSARPPGAGTQYF. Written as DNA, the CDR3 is TGCAGTGCTAGGCCCCCGGGGGCAGGGACCCAGTACTTC.

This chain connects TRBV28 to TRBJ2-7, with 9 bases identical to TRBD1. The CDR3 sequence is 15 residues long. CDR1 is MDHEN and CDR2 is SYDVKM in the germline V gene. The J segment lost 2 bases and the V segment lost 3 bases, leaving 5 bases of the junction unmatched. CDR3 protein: CASSFGGTGPYEQYF. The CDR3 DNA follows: TGTGCCAGCAGTTTCGGTGGGACAGGGCCCTACGAGCAGTACTTC.

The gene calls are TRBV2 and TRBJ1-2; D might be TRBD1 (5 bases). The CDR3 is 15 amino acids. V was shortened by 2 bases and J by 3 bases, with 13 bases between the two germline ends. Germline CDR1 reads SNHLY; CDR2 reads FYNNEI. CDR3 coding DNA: TGTGCCAGCAGTGAACAGGCGGGGACGGACTATGGCTACACCTTC. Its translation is CASSEQAGTDYGYTF.

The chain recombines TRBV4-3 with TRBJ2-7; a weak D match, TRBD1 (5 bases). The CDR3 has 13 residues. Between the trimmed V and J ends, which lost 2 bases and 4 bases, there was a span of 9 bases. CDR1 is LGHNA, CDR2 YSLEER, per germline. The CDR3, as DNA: TGCGCCAGCAGCCAACGACAGTTTTACGAGCAGTACTTC. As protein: CASSQRQFYEQYF.

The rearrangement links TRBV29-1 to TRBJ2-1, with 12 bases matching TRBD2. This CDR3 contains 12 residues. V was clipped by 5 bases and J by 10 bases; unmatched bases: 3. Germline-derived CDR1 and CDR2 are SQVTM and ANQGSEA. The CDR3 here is CSVTTSGSEQFF. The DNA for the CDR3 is TGCAGCGTTACGACTAGCGGGAGCGAGCAGTTCTTC.

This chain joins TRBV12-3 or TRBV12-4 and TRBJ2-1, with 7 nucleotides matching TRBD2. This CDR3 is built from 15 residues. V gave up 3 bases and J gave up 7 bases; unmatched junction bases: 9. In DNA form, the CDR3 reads TGTGCCAGCAGTTTTTCCGGACTAGTCCAGAATGAGCAGTTCTTC. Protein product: CASSFSGLVQNEQFF.

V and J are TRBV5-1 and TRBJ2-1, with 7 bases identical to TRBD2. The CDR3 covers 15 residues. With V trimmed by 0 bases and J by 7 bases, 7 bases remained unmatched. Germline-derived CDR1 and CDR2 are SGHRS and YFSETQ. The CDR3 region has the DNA TGCGCCAGCAGCTTGGTCGCCCTAGCGGCTAATGAGCAGTTCTTC. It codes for CASSLVALAANEQFF. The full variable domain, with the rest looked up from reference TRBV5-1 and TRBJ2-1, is KAGVTQTPRYLIKTRGQQVTLSCSPISGHRSVSWYQQTPGQGLQFLFEYFSETQRNKGNFPGRFSGRQFSNSRSEMNVSTLELGDSALYLCASSLVALAANEQFFGPGTRLTVL.

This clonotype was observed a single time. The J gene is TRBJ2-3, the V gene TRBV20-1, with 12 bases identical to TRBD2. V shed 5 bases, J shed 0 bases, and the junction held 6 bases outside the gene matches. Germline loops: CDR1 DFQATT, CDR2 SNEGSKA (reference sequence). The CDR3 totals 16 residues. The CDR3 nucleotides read TGCAGTGCTCCAAGACTAGCGGGGGTTAGCACAGATACGCAGTATTTT. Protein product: CSAPRLAGVSTDTQYF.

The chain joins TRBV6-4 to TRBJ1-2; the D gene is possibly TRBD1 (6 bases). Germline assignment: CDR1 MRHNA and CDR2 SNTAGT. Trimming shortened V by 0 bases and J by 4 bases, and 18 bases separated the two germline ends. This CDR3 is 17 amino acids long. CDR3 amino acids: CASSDSNFGGARYGYTF. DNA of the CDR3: TGTGCCAGCAGTGACTCGAACTTTGGGGGCGCCCGCTATGGCTACACCTTC.

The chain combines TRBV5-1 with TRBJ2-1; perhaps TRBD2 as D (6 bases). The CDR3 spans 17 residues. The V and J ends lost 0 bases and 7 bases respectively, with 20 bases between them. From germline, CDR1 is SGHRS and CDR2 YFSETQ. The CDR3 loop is CASSLVGGSVPDNEQFF. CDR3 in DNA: TGCGCCAGCAGCTTGGTTGGAGGGTCCGTACCCGATAATGAGCAGTTCTTC. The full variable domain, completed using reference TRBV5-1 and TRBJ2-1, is KAGVTQTPRYLIKTRGQQVTLSCSPISGHRSVSWYQQTPGQGLQFLFEYFSETQRNKGNFPGRFSGRQFSNSRSEMNVSTLELGDSALYLCASSLVGGSVPDNEQFFGPGTRLTVL.